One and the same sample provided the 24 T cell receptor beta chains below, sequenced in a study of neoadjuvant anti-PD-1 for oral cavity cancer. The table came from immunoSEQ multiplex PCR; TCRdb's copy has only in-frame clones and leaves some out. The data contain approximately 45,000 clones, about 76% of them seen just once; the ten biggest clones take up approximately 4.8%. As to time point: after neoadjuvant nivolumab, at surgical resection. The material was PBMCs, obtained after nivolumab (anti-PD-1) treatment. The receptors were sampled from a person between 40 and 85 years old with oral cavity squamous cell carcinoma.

CDR3 protein: CSVEQTSGTEAFF. As DNA, the CDR3 is TGCAGCGTTGAACAGACAAGCGGCACTGAAGCTTTCTTT. V usage is TRBV29-1 and J usage is TRBJ1-1; D is uncertain. This CDR3 contains 13 residues. Trimming stripped 2 bases from V and 4 bases from J, with 11 bases between. Per the germline V gene, CDR1 is SQVTM and CDR2 is ANQGSEA. The variable domain in full, with the rest retrieved from reference TRBV29-1 and TRBJ1-1, is SAVISQKPSRDICQRGTSLTIQCQVDSQVTMMFWYRQQPGQSLTLIATANQGSEATYESGFVIDKFPISRPNLTFSTLTVSNMSPEDSSIYLCSVEQTSGTEAFFGQGTRLTVV.

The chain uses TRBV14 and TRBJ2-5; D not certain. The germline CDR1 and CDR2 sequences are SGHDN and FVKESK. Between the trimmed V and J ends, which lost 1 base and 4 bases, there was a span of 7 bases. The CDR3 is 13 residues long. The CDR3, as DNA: TGTGCCAGCAGCCAAGTATTCTCAGAGACCCAGTACTTC. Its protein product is CASSQVFSETQYF.

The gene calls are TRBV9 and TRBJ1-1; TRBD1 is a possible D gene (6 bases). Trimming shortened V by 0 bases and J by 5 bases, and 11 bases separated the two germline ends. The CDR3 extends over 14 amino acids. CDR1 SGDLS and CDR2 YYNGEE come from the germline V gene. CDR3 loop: CASSVEGGETEAFF. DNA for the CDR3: TGTGCCAGCAGCGTAGAAGGGGGTGAAACTGAAGCTTTCTTT.

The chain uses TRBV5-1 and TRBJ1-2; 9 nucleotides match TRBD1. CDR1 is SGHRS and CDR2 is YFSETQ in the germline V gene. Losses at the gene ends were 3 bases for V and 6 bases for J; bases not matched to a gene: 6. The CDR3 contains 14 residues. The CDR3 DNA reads TGCGCCAGCAGCTGGACACAGGGGGCCGATGGCTACACCTTC. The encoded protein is CASSWTQGADGYTF. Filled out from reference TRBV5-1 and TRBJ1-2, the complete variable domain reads KAGVTQTPRYLIKTRGQQVTLSCSPISGHRSVSWYQQTPGQGLQFLFEYFSETQRNKGNFPGRFSGRQFSNSRSEMNVSTLELGDSALYLCASSWTQGADGYTFGSGTRLTVV.

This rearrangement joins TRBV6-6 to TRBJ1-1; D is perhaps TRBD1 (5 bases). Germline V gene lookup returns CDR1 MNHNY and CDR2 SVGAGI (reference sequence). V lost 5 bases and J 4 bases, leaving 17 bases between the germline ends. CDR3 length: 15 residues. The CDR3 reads CASSTSPRQGTEAFF. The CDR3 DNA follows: TGTGCCAGCAGTACGTCCCCTCGCCAGGGCACTGAAGCTTTCTTT.

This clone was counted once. The CDR3 sequence is CASSSPNGGSSDTQYF. The CDR3 DNA follows: TGTGCCAGCAGCTCCCCGAACGGCGGGAGTTCAGATACGCAGTATTTT. V gene TRBV7-8 combines with J gene TRBJ2-3, with 7 nucleotides matching TRBD2. CDR1 is SGHVS and CDR2 is FQNEAQ in the germline V gene. V lost 4 bases and J lost 4; bases outside the gene matches: 11. The CDR3 covers 16 residues. Full variable domain (outside the CDR3, taken from reference TRBV7-8 and TRBJ2-3): GAGVSQSPRYKVAKRGQDVALRCDPISGHVSLFWYQQALGQGPEFLTYFQNEAQLDKSGLPSDRFFAERPEGSVSTLKIQRTQQEDSAVYLCASSSPNGGSSDTQYFGPGTRLTVL.

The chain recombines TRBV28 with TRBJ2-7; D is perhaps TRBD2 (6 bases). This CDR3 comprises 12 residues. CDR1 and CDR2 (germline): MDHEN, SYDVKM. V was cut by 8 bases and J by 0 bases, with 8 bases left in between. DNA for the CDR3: TGTGCCAGCGGGGGGAGCTCCTACGAGCAGTACTTC. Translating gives CASGGSSYEQYF.

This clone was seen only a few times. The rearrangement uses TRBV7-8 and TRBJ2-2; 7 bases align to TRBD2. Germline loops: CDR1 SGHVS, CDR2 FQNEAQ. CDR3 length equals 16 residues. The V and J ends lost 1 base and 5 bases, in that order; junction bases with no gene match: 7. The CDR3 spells CASSLEGGATTGELFF. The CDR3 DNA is TGTGCCAGCAGCTTAGAGGGAGGGGCCACAACCGGGGAGCTGTTTTTT.

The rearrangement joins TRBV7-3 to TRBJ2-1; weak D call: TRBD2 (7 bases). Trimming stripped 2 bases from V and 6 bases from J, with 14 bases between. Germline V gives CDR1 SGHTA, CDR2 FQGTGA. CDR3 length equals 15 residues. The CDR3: CASSLVRGGSNEQFF. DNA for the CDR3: TGTGCCAGCAGCTTAGTCCGCGGGGGCTCCAATGAGCAGTTCTTC.

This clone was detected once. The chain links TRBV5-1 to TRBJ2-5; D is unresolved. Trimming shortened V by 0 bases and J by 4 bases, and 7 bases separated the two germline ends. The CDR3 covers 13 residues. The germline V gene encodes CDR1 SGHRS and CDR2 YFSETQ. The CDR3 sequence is CASSLVVGETQYF. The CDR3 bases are TGCGCCAGCAGCTTGGTAGTGGGAGAGACCCAGTACTTC.

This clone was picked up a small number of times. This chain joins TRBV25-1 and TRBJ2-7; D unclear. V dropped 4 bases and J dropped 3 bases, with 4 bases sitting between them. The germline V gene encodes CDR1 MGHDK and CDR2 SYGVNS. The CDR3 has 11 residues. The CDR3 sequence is CASSVGYEQYF. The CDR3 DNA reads TGTGCCAGCAGTGTGGGCTACGAGCAGTACTTC.

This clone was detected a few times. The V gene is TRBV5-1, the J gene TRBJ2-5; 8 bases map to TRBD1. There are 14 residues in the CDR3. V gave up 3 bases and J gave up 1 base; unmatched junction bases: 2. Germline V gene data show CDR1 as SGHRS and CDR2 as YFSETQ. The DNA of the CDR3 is TGCGCCAGCAGCTCACAGGGGGGCCAAGAGACCCAGTACTTC. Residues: CASSSQGGQETQYF.

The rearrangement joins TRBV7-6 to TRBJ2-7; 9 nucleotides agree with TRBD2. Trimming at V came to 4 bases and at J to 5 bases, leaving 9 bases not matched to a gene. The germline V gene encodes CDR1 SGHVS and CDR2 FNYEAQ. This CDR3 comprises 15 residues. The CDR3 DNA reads TGTGCCAGCAGCTCCCTTAGCGGGAGCGCAGACGAGCAGTACTTC. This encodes CASSSLSGSADEQYF.

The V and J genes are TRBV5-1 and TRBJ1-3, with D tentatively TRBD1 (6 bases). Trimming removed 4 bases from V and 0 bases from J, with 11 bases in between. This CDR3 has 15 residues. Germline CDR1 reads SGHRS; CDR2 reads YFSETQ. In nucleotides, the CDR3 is TGCGCCAGCAGCATGACAGGTACCTCTGGAAACACCATATATTTT. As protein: CASSMTGTSGNTIYF. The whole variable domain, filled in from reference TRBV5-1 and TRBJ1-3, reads KAGVTQTPRYLIKTRGQQVTLSCSPISGHRSVSWYQQTPGQGLQFLFEYFSETQRNKGNFPGRFSGRQFSNSRSEMNVSTLELGDSALYLCASSMTGTSGNTIYFGEGSWLTVV.

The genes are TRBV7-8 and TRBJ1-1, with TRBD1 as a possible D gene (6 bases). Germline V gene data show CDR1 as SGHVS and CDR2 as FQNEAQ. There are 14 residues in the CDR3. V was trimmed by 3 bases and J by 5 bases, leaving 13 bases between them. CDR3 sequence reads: CASSFGRGATEAFF. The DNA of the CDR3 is TGTGCCAGCAGCTTCGGTAGGGGGGCAACTGAAGCTTTCTTT.

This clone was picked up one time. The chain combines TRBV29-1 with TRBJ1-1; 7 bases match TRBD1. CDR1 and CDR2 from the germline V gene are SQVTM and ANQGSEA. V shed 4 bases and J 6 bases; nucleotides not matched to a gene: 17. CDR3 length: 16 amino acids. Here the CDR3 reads CSVAFFHRGADAEAFF. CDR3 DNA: TGCAGCGTTGCCTTTTTCCACAGGGGAGCAGACGCTGAAGCTTTCTTT.

The CDR3 DNA reads TGTGCCACCAGCAGAGACCCCGGGGGGTCTGGGGCCAACGTCCTGACTTTC. It specifies CATSRDPGGSGANVLTF. The chain recombines TRBV15 with TRBJ2-6; TRBD2 matches 7 bases. In germline, CDR1 is LNHNV, CDR2 YYDKDF (reference sequence). This CDR3 comprises 17 residues. The J segment lost 1 base and the V segment lost 0 bases, leaving 3 bases of the junction unmatched.

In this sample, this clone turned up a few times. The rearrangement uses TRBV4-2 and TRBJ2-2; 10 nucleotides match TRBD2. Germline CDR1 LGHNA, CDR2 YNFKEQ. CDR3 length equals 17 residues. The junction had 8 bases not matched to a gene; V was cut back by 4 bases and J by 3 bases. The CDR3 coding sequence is TGTGCCAGCAGCCCACAGGGGCTAGCGGGAGACACCGGGGAGCTGTTTTTT. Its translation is CASSPQGLAGDTGELFF.

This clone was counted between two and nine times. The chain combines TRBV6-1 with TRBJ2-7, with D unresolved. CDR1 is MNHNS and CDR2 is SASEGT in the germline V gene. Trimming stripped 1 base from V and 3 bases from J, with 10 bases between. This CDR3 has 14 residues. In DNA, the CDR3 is TGTGCCAGCAGTGAAGGGCCAAGCGTCTACGAGCAGTACTTC. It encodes CASSEGPSVYEQYF.

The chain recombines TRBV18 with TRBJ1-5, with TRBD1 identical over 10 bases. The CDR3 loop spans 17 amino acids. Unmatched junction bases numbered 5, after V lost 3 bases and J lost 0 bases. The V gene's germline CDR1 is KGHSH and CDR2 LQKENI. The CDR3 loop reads CASSPGQGIASNQPQHF. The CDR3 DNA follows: TGTGCCAGCTCACCGGGACAGGGGATTGCTAGCAATCAGCCCCAGCATTTT.

The CDR3 reads CATSRDRGMAHEQFF. The CDR3 bases are TGTGCCACCAGCAGAGATCGGGGGATGGCCCATGAGCAGTTCTTC. The chain has TRBV15 and TRBJ2-1; the D gene is possibly TRBD2 (6 bases). Trimming pared 0 bases from V and 8 bases from J, leaving 14 bases between. CDR1 and CDR2 (germline): LNHNV, YYDKDF (reference sequence). The CDR3 has 15 amino acids.

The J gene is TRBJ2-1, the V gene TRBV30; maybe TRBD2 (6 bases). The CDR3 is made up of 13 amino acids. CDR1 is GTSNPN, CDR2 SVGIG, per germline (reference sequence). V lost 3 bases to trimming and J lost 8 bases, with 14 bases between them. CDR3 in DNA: TGTGCCTGGAGCGGACTAAGTCTGGATGAGCAGTTCTTC. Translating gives CAWSGLSLDEQFF.

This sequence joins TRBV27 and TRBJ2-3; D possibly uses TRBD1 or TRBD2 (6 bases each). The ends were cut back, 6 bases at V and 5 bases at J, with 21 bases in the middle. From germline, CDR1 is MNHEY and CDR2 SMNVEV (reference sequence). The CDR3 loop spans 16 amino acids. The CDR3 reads CASSFQSGAVGDTQYF. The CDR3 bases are TGTGCCAGCAGCTTCCAATCGGGGGCAGTCGGAGATACGCAGTATTTT.

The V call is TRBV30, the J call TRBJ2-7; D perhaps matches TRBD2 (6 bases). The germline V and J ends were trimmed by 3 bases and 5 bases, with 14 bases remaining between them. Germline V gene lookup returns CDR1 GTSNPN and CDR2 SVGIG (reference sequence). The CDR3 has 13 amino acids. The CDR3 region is CAWRGGRSHEQYF. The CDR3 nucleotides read TGTGCCTGGAGAGGAGGGAGGTCCCACGAGCAGTACTTC.